This T cell receptor (beta chain) was sequenced during a study of blood T cells in healthy people across ages. Study-level points and caveats: Fewer expanded clones and more diversity marked long-lived versus aged donors.

In regard to this clonotype: Antigen unknown.

Primers used in a second PCR of about 7 to 12 cycles were a sample-barcoded 5' primer and a J-beta primer mix. TCRdb reprocessed the 5' RACE reads with MiXCR, giving one entry per CDR3 protein. Of about 780,000 distinct CDR3 sequences listed, 55% to 65% were seen once; the top ten hold about a quarter. Donation came from healthy Caucasian individuals in Russia who were aged roughly 6 to 95. Every sample gave at least 5.5 micrograms of total RNA when it was extracted. The specimen sequenced was blood. The origin of this receptor is a man aged 25 to 40 in good health.

The CDR3 loop reads CASSLVFPGQGDEKLFF. In DNA form, the CDR3 reads TGTGCCAGCAGCTTAGTTTTTCCGGGACAGGGAGATGAAAAACTGTTTTTT. The chain carries TRBV7-2 and TRBJ1-4; 9 bases map to TRBD1. Germline V CDR1 and CDR2: SGHTA, FQGNSA. The junction had 9 bases not matched to a gene; V was cut back by 1 base and J by 6 bases. The CDR3 covers 17 residues.